This TCR beta chain appears in the sequencing data of a study of CD8 T cells in ankylosing spondylitis. Overall study results and limits: In ankylosing spondylitis blood, a motif of roughly eight highly homologous TCR beta variants appeared characteristic.

Trimming took off 1 base at V and 7 bases at J, with 11 bases between the two ends. Germline V gene sequence: CDR1 SGHVS, CDR2 FQNEAQ. This CDR3 has 14 residues. Quantitative molecular-barcoded 5'-RACE generated the TCR beta libraries. MiXCR was run by TCRdb on the 5' RACE reads, yielding one entry per CDR3 protein. The table lists around 540,000 distinct CDR3 sequences, roughly an eighth of them singletons. This clonotype has more than one count but fewer than ten. Its antigen is currently unknown. The sequenced material came from blood, either unsorted or a sorted T cell fraction (not recorded which). This chain joins TRBV7-8 and TRBJ2-1; D remains unclear. This sequence was found in a male donor with ankylosing spondylitis. The CDR3 DNA is TGTGCCAGCAGCTTAGAAGGTTCGCGGAATGAGCAGTTCTTC. Translated: CASSLEGSRNEQFF.